Listed below are T cell receptor beta chains from one sample, sequenced in a study of cytomegalovirus exposure and HLA in healthy donors. Method: immunoSEQ multiplex PCR; TCRdb's copy keeps in-frame clones and lacks some. The sample records tens of thousands of clones, around 79% being singletons. Sequencing was performed on PBMCs. These receptors came from a female donor in good health and CMV-seronegative. Both conserved end residues are part of each CDR3. The D gene is left open where the match is weak. Clone size is given for some rows only: seen once, a few or many times, or a class if the clone is expanded.

TRBJ2-3 TRBV7-7 TRBD2 - CASSLLAGAGADTQYF TGTGCCAGCAGCTTACTAGCGGGAGCGGGTGCAGATACGCAGTATTTT
TRBJ2-7 TRBV2 TRBD2 - CASRGLAGFWEQYF TGTGCCAGCAGAGGGCTAGCGGGGTTTTGGGAGCAGTACTTC
TRBJ2-7 TRBV9 TRBD1 - CASSLQGATYEQYF TGTGCCAGCAGCCTACAGGGGGCAACCTACGAGCAGTACTTC
TRBJ1-1 TRBV29-1 - - CSVGGGTEAFF TGCAGCGTTGGGGGGGGGACTGAAGCTTTCTTT
TRBJ2-1 TRBV7-2 TRBD2 once CASSFSGNPSYNEQFF TGTGCCAGCAGCTTTAGCGGGAATCCCTCCTACAATGAGCAGTTCTTC
TRBJ2-1 TRBV20-1 - - CSAARSNEQFF TGCAGTGCTGCACGGTCAAATGAGCAGTTCTTC
TRBJ2-3 TRBV7-7 TRBD2 few CASSPGLAGSADTQYF TGTGCCAGCAGCCCCGGACTAGCGGGAAGTGCAGATACGCAGTATTTT
TRBJ1-5 TRBV10-3 - - CAITPGADQPQHF TGTGCCATCACCCCAGGGGCGGATCAGCCCCAGCATTTT
TRBJ2-3 TRBV5-1 - - CASSTGPSTDTQYF TGCGCCAGCAGCACTGGTCCCAGCACAGATACGCAGTATTTT
TRBJ2-7 TRBV5-6 - few CASSLAGFTYEQYF TGTGCCAGCAGCTTGGCAGGGTTCACCTACGAGCAGTACTTC
TRBJ1-1 TRBV5-4 TRBD1 once CASSSRDRDATEAFF TGTGCCAGCAGCTCACGGGACAGGGACGCCACTGAAGCTTTCTTT
TRBJ2-7 TRBV28 TRBD1 - CASINNGQGYEQYF TGTGCCAGCATCAATAATGGACAGGGCTACGAGCAGTACTTC
TRBJ2-3 TRBV7-2 TRBD1 - CASRRMGTAWEDTQYF TGTGCCAGCAGGCGGATGGGGACAGCCTGGGAGGATACGCAGTATTTT
TRBJ2-7 TRBV11-1 - - CASSSRTAGEQYF TGTGCCAGCAGCTCCCGGACCGCGGGGGAGCAGTACTTC
TRBJ2-7 TRBV18 TRBD1 - CASSLGQGVDEQYF TGTGCCAGCTCACTGGGACAGGGGGTGGACGAGCAGTACTTC
TRBJ1-2 TRBV7-2 - - CASSFNPEALSYTF TGTGCCAGCAGCTTTAATCCCGAGGCGCTCAGCTACACCTTC
TRBJ1-1 TRBV5-4 - few CASSLQDTEAFF TGTGCCAGCAGCTTGCAGGACACTGAAGCTTTCTTT
TRBJ2-7 TRBV7-3 TRBD2 - CASSLSGTSGRYEQYF TGTGCCAGCAGCTTAAGTGGGACTAGCGGGAGGTACGAGCAGTACTTC
TRBJ2-5 TRBV19 TRBD1 - CASRDKGTGDQYF TGTGCCAGTAGAGACAAGGGGACAGGGGACCAGTACTTC
TRBJ1-4 TRBV6-5 - once CASSYSGGSGEKLFF TGTGCCAGCAGTTACTCCGGGGGGTCGGGTGAAAAACTGTTTTTT